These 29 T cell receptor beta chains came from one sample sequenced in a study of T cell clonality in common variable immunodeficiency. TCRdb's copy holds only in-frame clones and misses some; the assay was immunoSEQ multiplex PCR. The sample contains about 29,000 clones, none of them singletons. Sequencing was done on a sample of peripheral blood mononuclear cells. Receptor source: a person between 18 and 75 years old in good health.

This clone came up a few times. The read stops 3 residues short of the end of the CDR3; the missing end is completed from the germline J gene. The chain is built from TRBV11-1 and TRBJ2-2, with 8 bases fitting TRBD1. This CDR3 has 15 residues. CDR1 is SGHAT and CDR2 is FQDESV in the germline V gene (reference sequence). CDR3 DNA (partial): TGTGCCAGCGCCAGGGGGCTGTCTTCGAATTCACCG. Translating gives CASARGLSSNSP. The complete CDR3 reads CASARGLSSNSPLFF.

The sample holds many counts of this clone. CDR3 DNA, as far as it was read: TGTGCCAGCAGCCATGGCTTTGGAGAGACC. As protein: CASSHGFGET. The entire CDR3 is CASSHGFGETQYF. The gene calls are TRBV7-9 and TRBJ2-5; D uncertain. The read finishes 3 residues shy of the CDR3 end, and the germline J gene is used to complete it. This CDR3 is built from 13 residues. V was shortened by 5 bases and J by 4 bases, with 11 bases between the two germline ends. Germline values: CDR1 SEHNR, CDR2 FQNEAQ (reference sequence). Filled out from reference TRBV7-9 and TRBJ2-5, the complete variable domain reads DTGVSQNPRHKITKRGQNVTFRCDPISEHNRLYWYRQTLGQGPEFLTYFQNEAQLEKSRLLSDRFSAERPKGSFSTLEIQRTEQGDSAMYLCASSHGFGETQYFGPGTRLLVL.

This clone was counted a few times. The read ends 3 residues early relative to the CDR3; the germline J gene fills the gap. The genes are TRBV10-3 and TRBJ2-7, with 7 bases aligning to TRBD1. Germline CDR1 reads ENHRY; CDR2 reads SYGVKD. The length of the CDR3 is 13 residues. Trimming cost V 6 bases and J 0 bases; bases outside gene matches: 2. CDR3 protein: CAISDRVSYEQYF. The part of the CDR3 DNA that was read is TGTGCCATCAGCGACAGGGTCTCCTACGAG.

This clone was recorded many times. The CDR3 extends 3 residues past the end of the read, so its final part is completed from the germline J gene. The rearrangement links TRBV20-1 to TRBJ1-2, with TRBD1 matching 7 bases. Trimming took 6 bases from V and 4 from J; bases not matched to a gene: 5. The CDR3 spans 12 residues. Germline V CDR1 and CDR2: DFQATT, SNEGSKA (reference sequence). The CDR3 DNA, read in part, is TGCAGTGCAAGGACAGGCCCCTATGGC. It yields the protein CSARTGPYG. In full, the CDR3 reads CSARTGPYGYTF.

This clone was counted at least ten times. The CDR3 loop reads CSARGQTRAGGEQFF. The CDR3 DNA, read in part, is TGCAGTGCTAGAGGCCAGACTAGGGCGGGAGGTGAG. The gene calls are TRBV20-1 and TRBJ2-1; TRBD2 aligns across 8 bases. The CDR3 end is not reached by the read, which stops 3 residues before it; the germline J gene fills it in. The germline CDR1 and CDR2 sequences are DFQATT and SNEGSKA (reference sequence). The length of the CDR3 is 15 residues. V lost 1 base to trimming and J lost 9 bases; unmatched junction nucleotides: 11.

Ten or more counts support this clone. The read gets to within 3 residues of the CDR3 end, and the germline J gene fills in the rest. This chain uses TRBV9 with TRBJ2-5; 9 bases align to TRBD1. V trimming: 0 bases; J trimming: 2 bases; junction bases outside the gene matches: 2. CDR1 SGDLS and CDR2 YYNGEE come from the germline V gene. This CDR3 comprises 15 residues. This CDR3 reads CASSVAGTGQETQYF. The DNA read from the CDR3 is TGTGCCAGCAGCGTAGCTGGGACAGGGCAAGAGACC.

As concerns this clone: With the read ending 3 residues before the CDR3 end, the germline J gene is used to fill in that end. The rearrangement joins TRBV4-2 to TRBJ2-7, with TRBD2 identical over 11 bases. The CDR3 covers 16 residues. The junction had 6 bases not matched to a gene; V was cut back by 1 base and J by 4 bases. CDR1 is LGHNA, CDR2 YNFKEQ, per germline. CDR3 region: CASSQGLAGSGYEQYF. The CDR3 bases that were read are TGTGCCAGCAGCCAAGGACTAGCGGGGTCCGGGTACGAG.

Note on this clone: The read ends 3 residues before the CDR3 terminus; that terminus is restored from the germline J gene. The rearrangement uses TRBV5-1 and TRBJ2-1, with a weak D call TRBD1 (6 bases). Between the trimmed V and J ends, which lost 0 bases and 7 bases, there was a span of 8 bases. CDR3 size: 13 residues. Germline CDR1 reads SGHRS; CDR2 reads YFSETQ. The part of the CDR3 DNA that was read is TGCGCCAGCAGCTTGGGGGGGCCGAATGAG. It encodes CASSLGGPNE. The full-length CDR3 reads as CASSLGGPNEQFF.

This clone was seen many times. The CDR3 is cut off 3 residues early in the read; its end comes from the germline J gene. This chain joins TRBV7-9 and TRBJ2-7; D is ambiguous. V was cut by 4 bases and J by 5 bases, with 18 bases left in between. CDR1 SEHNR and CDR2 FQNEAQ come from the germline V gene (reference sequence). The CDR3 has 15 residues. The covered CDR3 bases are TGTGCCAGCAGCTCACGTATGGGCAGACCCCACGAG. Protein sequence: CASSSRMGRPHE. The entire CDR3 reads CASSSRMGRPHEQYF.

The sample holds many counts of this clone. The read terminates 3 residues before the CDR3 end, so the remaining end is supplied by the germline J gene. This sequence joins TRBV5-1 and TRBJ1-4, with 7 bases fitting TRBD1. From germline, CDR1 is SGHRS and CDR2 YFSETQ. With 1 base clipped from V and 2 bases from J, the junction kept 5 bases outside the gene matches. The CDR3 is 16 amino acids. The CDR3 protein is CASSLNGQATNEKLFF. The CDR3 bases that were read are TGCGCCAGCAGCTTGAACGGACAGGCGACTAATGAAAAA.

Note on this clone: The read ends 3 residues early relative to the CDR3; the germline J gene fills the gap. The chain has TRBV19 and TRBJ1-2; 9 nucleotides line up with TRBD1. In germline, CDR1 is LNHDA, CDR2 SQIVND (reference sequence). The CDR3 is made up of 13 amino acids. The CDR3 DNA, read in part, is TGTGCCAGTAGTCCCCGGGACAGGGCTGAC. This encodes CASSPRDRAD. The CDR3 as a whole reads CASSPRDRADYTF.

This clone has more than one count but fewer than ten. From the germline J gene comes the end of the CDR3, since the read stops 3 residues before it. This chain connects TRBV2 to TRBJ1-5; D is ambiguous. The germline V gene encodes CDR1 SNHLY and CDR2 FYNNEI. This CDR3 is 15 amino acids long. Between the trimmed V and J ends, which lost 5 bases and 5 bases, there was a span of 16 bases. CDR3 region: CASSSPTTLDQPQHF. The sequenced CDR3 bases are TGTGCCAGCAGTTCCCCCACCACTCTCGATCAGCCC.

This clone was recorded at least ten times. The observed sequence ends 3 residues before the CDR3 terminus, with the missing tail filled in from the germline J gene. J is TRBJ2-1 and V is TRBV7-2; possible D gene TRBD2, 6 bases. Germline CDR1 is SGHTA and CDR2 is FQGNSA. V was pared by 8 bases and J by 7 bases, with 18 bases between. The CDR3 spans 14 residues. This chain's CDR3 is CASGLGGRGNEQFF. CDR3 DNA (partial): TGTGCCAGCGGGCTAGGCGGTCGGGGGAATGAG.

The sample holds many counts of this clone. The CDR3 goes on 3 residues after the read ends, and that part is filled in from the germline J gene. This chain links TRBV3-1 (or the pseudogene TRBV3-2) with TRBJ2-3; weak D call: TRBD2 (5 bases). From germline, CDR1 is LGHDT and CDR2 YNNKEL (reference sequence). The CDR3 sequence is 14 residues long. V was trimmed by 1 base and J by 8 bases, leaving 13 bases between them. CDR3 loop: CASSQASIRGTQYF. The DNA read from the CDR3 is TGTGCCAGCAGCCAAGCTTCCATCCGGGGTACG.

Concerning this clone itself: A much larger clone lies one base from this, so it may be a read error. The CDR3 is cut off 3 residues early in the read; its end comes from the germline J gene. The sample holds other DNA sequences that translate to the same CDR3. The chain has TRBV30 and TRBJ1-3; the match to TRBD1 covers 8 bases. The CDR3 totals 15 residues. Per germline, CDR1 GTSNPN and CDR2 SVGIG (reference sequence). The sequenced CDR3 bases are TGTGCCGTAAGAGGCCAGGGGGCTGGTGGAAACACT. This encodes CAVRGQGAGGNT. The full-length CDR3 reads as CAVRGQGAGGNTIYF. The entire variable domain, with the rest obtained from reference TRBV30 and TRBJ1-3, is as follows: SQTIHQWPATLVQPVGSPLSLECTVEGTSNPNLYWYRQAAGRGLQLLFYSVGIGQISSEVPQNLSASRPQDRQFILSSKKLLLSDSGFYLCAVRGQGAGGNTIYFGEGSWLTVV.

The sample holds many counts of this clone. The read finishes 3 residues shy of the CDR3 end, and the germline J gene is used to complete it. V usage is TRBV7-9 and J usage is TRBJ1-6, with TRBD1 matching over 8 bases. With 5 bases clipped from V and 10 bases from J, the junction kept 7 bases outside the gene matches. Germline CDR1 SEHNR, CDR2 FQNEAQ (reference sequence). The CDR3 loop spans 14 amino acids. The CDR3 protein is CASSPPDRESPLHF. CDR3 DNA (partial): TGTGCCAGCAGCCCCCCGGACAGGGAATCACCC.

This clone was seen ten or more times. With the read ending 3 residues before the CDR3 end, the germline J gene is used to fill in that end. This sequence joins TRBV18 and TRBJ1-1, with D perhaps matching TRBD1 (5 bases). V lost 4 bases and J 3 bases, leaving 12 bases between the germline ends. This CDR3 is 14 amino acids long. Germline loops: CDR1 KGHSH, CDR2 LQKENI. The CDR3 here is CASSQSGADTEAFF. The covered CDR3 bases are TGTGCCAGCTCACAGAGCGGGGCGGACACTGAA.

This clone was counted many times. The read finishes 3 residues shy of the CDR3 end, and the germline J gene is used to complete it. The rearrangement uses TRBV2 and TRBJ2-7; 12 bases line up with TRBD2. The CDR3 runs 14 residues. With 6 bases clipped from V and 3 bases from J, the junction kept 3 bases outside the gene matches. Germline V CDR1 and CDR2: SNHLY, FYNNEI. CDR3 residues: CASRKGLAGYEQYF. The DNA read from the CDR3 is TGTGCCAGCAGGAAGGGACTAGCGGGCTACGAG.

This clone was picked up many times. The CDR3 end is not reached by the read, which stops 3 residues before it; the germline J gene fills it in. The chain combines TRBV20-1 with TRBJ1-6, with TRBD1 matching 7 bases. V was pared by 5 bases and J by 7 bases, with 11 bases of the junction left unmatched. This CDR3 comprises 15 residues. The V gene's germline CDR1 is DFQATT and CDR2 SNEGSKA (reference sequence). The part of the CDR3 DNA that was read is TGCAGTGCTCCTAACAGGGGTACCCCCAATTCACCC. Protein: CSAPNRGTPNSP. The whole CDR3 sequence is CSAPNRGTPNSPLHF.

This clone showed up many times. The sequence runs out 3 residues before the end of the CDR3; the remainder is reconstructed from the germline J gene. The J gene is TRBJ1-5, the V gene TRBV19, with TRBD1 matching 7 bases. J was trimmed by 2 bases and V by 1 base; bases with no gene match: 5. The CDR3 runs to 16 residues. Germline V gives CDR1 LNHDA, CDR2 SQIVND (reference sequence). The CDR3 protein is CASSIVGTVGNQPQHF. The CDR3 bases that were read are TGTGCCAGTAGTATAGTGGGGACAGTGGGCAATCAGCCC.

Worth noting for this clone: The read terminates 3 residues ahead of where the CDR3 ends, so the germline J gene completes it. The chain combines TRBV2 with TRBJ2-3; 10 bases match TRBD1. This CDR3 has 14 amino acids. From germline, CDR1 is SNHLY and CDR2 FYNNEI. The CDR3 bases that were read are TGTGCCAGCAGCGGACAGGGGGTATTGGAGACG. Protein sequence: CASSGQGVLET. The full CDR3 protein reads CASSGQGVLETQYF.

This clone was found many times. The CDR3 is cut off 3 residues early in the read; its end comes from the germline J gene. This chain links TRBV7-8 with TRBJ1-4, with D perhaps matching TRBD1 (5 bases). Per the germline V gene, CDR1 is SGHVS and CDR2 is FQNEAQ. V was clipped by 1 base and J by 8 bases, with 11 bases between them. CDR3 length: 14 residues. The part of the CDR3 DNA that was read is TGTGCCAGCAGCTTAGGTCCGGGGGAGGAAAAA. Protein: CASSLGPGEEK. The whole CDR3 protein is CASSLGPGEEKLFF.

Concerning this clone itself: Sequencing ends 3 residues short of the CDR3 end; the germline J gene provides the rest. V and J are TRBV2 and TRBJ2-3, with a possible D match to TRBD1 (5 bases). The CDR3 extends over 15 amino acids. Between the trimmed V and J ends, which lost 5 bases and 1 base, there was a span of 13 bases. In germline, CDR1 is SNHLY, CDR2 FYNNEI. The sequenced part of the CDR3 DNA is TGTGCCAGCAGTCCGGAAGTAGGGGGCACAGATACG. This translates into CASSPEVGGTDT. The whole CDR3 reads CASSPEVGGTDTQYF.

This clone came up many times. CDR3 sequence reads: CSARIGGGVEETQYF. Partial CDR3 DNA: TGCAGTGCTAGAATCGGCGGAGGGGTAGAAGAGACG. This sequence joins TRBV20-1 and TRBJ2-3, with D perhaps TRBD2 (6 bases). The read terminates 3 residues before the CDR3 end, so the remaining end is supplied by the germline J gene. The germline V gene has CDR1 DFQATT and CDR2 SNEGSKA (reference sequence). The CDR3 runs 15 residues.

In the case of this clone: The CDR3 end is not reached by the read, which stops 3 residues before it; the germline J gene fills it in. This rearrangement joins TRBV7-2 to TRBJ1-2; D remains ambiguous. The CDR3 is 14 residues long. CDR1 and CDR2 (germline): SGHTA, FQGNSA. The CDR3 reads CASSLGPSTDTYTF. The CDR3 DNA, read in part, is TGTGCCAGCAGCTTAGGGCCGAGCACAGATACC.

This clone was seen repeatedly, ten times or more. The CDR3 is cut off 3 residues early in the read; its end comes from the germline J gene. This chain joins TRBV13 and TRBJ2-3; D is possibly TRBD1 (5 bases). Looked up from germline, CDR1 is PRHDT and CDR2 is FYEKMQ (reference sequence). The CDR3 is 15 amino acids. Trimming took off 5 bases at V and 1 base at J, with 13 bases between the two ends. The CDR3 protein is CASSPYGAGTDTQYF. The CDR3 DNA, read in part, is TGTGCCAGCAGCCCTTATGGGGCTGGCACAGATACG.

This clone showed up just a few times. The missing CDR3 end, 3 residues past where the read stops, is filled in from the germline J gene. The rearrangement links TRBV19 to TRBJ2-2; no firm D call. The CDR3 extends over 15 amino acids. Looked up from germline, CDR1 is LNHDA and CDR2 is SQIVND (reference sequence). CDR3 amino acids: CASSPQDSTNEKLFF. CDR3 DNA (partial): TGTGCCAGTAGTCCCCAAGATTCAACTAATGAAAAG.

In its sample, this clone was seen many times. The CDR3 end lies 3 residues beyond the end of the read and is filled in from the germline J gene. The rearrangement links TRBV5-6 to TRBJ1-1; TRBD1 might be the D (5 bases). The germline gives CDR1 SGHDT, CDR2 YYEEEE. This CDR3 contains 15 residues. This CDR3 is CASSLSGEGARRAFF. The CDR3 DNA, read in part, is TGTGCCAGCAGCTTGAGTGGCGAAGGGGCGAGGAGA.

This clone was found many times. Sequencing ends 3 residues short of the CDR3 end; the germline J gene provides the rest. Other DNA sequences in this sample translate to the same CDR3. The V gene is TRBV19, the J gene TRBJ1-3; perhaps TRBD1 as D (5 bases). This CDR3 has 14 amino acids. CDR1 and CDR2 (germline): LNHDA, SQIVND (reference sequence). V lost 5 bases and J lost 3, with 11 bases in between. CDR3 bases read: TGTGCCAGTAGTCGTGGGGCCGATGGAAACACC. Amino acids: CASSRGADGNT. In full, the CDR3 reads CASSRGADGNTIYF.